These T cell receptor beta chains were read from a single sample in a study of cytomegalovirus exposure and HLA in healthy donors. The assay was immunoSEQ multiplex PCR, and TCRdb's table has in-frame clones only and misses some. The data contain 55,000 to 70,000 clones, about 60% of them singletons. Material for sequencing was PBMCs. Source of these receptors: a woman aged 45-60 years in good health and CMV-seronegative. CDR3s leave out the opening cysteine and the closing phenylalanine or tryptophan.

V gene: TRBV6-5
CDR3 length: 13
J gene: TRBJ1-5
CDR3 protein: ASRAIGQGYLAQH

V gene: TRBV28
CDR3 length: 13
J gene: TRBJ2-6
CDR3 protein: ASSLWTAGANVLT

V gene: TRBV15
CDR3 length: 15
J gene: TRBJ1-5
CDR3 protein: ATSRDGTGYSNQPQH

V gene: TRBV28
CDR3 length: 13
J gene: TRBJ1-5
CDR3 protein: ASTPATGGNQPQH

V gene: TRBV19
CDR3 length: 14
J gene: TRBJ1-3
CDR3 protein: ASSIGAPISGNTIY

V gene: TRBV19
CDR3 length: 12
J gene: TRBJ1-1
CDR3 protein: ASSIEGLNTEAF

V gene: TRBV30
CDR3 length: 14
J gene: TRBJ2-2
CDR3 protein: AWTVKGQGNTGELF

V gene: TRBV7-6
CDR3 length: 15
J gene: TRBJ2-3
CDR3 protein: ASSLAHLGGGLNTQY

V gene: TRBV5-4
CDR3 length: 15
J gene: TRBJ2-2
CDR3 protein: ASSSRSGVVNTGELF

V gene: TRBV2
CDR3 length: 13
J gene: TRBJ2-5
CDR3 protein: ASRGLAGGGETQY

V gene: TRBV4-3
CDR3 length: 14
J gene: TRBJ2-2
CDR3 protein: ASSQDESPNTGELF

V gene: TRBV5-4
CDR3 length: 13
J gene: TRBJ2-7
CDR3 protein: ASSLGGTGGNEQY

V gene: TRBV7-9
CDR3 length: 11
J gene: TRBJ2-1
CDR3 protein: ASSSPRGNEQF

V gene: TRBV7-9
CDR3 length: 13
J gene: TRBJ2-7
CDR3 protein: ASSPRGDPGDEQY

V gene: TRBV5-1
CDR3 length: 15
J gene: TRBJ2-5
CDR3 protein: ASSDLPGLAGGETQY

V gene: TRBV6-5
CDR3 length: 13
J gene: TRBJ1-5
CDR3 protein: ASSPRDRGNQPQH

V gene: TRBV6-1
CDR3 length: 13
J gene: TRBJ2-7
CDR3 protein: ASSEELAGAYEQY

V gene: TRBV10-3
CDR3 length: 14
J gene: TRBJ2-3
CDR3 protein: AISESLAGDPDTQY

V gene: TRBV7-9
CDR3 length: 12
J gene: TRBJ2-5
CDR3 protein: ASSLNGFQETQY

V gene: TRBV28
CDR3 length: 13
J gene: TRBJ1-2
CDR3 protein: ASTREQYANYGYT

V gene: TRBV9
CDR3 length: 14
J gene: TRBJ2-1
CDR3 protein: ASSGPGGGIYDEQF

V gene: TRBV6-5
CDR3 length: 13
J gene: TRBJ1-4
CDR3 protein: ASSYSTGAGEKLF

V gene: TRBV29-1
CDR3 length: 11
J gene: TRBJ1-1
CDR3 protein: SDLQGLNTEAF

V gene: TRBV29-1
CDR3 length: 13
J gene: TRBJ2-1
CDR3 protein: STRTSGNPGNEQF

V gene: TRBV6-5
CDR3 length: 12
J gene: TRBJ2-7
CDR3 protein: ASRKTGRGGEQY